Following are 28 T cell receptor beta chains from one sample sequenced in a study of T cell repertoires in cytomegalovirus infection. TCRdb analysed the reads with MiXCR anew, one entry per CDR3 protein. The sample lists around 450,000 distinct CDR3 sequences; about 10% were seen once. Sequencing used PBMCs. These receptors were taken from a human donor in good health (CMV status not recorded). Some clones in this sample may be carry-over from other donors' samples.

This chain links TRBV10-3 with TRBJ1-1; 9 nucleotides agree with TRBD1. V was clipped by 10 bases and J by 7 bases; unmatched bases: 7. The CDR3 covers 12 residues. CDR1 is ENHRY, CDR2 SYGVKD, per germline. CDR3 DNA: TGTGCCACCCGACCGGGACAGGGTGAAGCTTTCTTT. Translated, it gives CATRPGQGEAFF.

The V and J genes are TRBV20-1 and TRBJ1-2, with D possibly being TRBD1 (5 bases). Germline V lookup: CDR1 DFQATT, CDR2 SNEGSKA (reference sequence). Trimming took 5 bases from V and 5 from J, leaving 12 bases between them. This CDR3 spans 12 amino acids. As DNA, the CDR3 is TGCAGTGCTTCAGACGGGGGATATGGCTACACCTTC. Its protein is CSASDGGYGYTF.

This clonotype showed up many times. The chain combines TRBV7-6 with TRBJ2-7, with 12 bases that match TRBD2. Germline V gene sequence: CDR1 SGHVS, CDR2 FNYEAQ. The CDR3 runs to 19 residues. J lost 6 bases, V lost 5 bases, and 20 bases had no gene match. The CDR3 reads CASSLRLAGEGPEVLEQYF. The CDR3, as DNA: TGTGCCAGCAGCCTGAGACTAGCGGGAGAGGGTCCTGAGGTCCTCGAGCAGTACTTC. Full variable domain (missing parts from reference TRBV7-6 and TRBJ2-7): GAGVSQSPRYKVTKRGQDVALRCDPISGHVSLYWYRQALGQGPEFLTYFNYEAQQDKSGLPNDRFSAERPEGSISTLTIQRTEQRDSAMYRCASSLRLAGEGPEVLEQYFGPGTRLTVT.

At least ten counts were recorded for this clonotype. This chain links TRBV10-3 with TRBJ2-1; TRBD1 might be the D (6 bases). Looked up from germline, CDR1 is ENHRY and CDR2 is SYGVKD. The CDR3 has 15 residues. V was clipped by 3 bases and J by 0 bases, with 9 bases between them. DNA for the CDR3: TGTGCCATCAGTGAAAGGGGGAGCTCCTACAATGAGCAGTTCTTC. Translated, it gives CAISERGSSYNEQFF.

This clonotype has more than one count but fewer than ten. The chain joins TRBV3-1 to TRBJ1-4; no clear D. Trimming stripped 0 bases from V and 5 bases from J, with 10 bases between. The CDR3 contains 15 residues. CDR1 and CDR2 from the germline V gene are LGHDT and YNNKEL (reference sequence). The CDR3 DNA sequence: TGTGCCAGCAGCCAAGAAAGGATCAAGAATGAAAAACTGTTTTTT. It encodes CASSQERIKNEKLFF.

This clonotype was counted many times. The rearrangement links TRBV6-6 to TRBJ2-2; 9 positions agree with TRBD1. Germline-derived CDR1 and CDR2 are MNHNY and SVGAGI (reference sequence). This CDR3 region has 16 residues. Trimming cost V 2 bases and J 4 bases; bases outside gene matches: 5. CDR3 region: CASSYPGQGITGELFF. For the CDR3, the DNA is TGTGCCAGCAGTTACCCGGGACAGGGCATCACCGGGGAGCTGTTTTTT.

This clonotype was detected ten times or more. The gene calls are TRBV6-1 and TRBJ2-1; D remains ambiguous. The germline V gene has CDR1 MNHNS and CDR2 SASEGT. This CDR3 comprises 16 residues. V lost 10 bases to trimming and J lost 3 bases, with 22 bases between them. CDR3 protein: CATEWTVESIYNEQFF. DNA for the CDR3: TGTGCCACCGAGTGGACGGTCGAGTCCATCTACAATGAGCAGTTCTTC.

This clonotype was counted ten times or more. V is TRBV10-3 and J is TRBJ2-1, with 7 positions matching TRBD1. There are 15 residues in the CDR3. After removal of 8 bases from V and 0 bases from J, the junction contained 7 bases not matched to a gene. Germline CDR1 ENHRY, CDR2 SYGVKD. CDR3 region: CAIGGQAYSYNEQFF. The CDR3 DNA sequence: TGTGCCATCGGAGGACAGGCCTACTCCTACAATGAGCAGTTCTTC.

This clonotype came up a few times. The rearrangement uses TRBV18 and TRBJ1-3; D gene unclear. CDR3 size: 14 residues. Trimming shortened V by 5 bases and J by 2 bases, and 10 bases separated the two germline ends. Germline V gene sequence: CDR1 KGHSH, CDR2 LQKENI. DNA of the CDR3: TGTGCCAGCTCAACCGGACTCCCTGGAAACACCATATATTTT. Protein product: CASSTGLPGNTIYF.

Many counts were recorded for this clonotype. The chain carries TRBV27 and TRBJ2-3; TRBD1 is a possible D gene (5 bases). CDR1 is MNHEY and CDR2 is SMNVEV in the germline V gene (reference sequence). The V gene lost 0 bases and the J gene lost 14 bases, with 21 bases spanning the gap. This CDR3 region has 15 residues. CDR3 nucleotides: TGTGCCAGCAGTTTATCGTTGACAGCCTCTAGAAAAAGGTATTTT. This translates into CASSLSLTASRKRYF.

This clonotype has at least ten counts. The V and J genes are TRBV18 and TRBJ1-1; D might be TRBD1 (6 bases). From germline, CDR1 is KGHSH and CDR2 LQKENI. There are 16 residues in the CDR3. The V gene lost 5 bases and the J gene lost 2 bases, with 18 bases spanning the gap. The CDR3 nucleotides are TGTGCCAGCTCATCCACAGGGTCGGCCTTAAACACTGAAGCTTTCTTT. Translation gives CASSSTGSALNTEAFF. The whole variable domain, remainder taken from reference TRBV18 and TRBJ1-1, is NAGVMQNPRHLVRRRGQEARLRCSPMKGHSHVYWYRQLPEEGLKFMVYLQKENIIDESGMPKERFSAEFPKEGPSILRIQQVVRGDSAAYFCASSSTGSALNTEAFFGQGTRLTVV.

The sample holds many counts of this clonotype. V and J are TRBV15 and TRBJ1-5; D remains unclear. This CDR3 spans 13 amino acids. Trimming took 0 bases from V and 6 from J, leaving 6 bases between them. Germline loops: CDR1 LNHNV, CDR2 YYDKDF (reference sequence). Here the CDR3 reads CATSRDVFQPQHF. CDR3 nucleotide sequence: TGTGCCACCAGCAGAGATGTCTTTCAGCCCCAGCATTTT.

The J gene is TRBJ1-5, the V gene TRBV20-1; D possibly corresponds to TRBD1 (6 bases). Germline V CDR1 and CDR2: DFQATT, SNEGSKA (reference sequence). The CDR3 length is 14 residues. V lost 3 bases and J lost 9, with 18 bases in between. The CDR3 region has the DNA TGCAGTGCTAGCATAAAGGGGGAGGATCGGCCCCAGCATTTT. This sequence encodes CSASIKGEDRPQHF.

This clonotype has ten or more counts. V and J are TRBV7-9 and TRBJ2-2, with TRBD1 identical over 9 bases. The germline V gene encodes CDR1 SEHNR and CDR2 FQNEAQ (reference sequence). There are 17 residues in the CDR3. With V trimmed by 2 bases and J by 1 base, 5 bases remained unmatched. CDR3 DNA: TGTGCCAGCAGCTTACCTCGGGGACAGGGGAACACCGGGGAGCTGTTTTTT. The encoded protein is CASSLPRGQGNTGELFF.

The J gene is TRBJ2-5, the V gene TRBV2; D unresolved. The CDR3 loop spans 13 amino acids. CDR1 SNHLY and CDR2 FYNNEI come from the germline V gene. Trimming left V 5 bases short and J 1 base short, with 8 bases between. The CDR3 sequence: CASSLYVQETQYF. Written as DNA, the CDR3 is TGTGCCAGCAGTCTCTACGTCCAAGAGACCCAGTACTTC.

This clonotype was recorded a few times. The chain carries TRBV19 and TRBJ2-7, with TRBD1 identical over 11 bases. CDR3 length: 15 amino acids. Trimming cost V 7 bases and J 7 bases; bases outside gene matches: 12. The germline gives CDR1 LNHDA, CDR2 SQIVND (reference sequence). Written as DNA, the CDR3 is TGTGCCAGTAATTCTGGGGGGACAGGGGGAAGAGAGCAGTACTTC. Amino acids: CASNSGGTGGREQYF.

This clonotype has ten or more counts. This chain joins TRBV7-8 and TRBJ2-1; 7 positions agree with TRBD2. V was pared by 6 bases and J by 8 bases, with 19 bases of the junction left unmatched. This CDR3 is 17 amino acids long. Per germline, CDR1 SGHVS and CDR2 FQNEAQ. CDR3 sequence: CASRFFRREFLEDEQFF. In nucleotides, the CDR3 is TGTGCCAGCAGGTTTTTTAGGCGGGAGTTTCTAGAGGATGAGCAGTTCTTC.

CDR3 protein: CATSQGGFTDTQYF. CDR3 nucleotide sequence: TGTGCCACCAGTCAAGGGGGTTTCACAGATACGCAGTATTTT. The chain uses TRBV24-1 and TRBJ2-3; possible D gene TRBD1, 6 bases. Trimming removed 6 bases from V and 2 bases from J, with 11 bases in between. CDR1 KGHDR and CDR2 SFDVKD come from the germline V gene. The CDR3 has 14 residues.

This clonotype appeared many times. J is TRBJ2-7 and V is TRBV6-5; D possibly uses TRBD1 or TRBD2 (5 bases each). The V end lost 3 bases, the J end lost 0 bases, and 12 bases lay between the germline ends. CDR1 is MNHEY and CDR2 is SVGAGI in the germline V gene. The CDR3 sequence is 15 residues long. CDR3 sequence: CASSYGAGSSYEQYF. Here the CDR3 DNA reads TGTGCCAGCAGTTATGGGGCGGGTTCCTCCTACGAGCAGTACTTC.

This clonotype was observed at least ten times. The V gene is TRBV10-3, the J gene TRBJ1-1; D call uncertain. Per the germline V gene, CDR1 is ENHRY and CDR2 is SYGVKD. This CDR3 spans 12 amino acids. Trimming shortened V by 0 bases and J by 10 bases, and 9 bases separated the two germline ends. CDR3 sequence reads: CAISESGYRAFF. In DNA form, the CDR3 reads TGTGCCATCAGTGAGTCAGGGTATCGAGCTTTCTTT.

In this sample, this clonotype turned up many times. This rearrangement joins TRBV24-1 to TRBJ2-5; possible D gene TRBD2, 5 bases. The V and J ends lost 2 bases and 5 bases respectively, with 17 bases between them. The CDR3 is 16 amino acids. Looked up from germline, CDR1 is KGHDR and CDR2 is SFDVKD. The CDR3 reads CATSDSPAMGVETQYF. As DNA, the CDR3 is TGTGCCACCAGTGATTCCCCCGCCATGGGAGTGGAGACCCAGTACTTC.

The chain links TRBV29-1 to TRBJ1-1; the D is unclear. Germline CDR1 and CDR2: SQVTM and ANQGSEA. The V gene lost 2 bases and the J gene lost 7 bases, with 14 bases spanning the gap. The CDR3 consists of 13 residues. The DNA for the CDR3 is TGCAGCGTTGAACGCCGGATGGACGGTGAAGCTTTCTTT. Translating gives CSVERRMDGEAFF.

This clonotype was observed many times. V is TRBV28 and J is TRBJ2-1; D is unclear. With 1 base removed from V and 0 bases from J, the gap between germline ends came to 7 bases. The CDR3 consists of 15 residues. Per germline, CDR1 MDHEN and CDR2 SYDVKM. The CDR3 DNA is TGTGCCAGCAGTTTATCCATTGGCTCCTACAATGAGCAGTTCTTC. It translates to CASSLSIGSYNEQFF.

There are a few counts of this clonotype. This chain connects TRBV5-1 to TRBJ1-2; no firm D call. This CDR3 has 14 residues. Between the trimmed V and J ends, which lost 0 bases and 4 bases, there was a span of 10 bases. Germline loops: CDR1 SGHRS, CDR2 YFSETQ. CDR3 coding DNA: TGCGCCAGCAGCTTGGAGGCAGTTGGCTATGGCTACACCTTC. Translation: CASSLEAVGYGYTF.

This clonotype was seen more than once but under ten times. The CDR3, as DNA: TGTGCCAGCAGCCAGGCGGGGGGGCGGGGAGAGACCCAGTACTTC. This sequence encodes CASSQAGGRGETQYF. This chain links TRBV3-1 with TRBJ2-5, with 9 bases lining up with TRBD2. The length of the CDR3 is 15 residues. Germline CDR1 reads LGHDT; CDR2 reads YNNKEL (reference sequence). Trimming took 3 bases from V and 4 from J; bases not matched to a gene: 6.

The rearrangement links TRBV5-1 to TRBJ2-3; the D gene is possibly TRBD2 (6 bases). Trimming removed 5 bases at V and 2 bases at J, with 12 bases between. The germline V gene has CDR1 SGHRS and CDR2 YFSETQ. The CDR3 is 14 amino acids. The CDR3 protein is CASSLRDPTDTQYF. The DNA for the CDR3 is TGCGCCAGCAGTTTGCGGGACCCCACAGATACGCAGTATTTT.

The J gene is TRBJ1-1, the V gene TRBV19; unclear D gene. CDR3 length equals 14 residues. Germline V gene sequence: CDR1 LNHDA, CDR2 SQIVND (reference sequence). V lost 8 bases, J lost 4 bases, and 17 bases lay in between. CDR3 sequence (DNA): TGTGCCAGTTTGGAAATGTCGGAGGGCACTGAAGCTTTCTTT. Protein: CASLEMSEGTEAFF.

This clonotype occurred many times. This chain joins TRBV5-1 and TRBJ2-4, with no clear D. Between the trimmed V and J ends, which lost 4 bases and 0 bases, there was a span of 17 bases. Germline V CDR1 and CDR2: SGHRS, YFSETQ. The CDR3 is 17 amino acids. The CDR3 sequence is CASSPSMVSSAKNIQYF. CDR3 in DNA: TGCGCCAGCAGCCCCTCGATGGTGTCATCAGCCAAAAACATTCAGTACTTC.